A selection of T cell receptor beta chains follows, all from one sample in a study of shared clonotypes between healthy human individuals. Measured with immunoSEQ multiplex PCR; TCRdb has only the in-frame clones, and not every one. The sample has some 1 million clones, 60% to 80% seen once. Sample: memory CD4+ T cells sorted from blood. These receptors originate from a young man in good health. Each CDR3 is given with its conserved first and last residue. A D gene is named only where the DNA matches it firmly. Size is stated for part of the rows, as once, few or many counts, or as a class when the clone is expanded.

TRBV14,-,TRBJ1-1,-,TGTGCCAGCAGCCCCGACGGGAATCGACGGTCGAGCACTGAAGCTTTCTTT,CASSPDGNRRSSTEAFF
TRBV30,TRBD2,TRBJ2-3,-,TGTGCCTGGAGCGGACGACTAGCGAGTATCACAGATACGCAGTATTTT,CAWSGRLASITDTQYF
TRBV27,-,TRBJ1-1,-,TGTGCCAGCAGTTTATTCCCGAACACTGAAGCTTTCTTT,CASSLFPNTEAFF
TRBV9,-,TRBJ2-5,few,TGTGCCAGCAGCGTAGGAGTTGGGGAGACCCAGTACTTC,CASSVGVGETQYF
TRBV27,-,TRBJ2-2,many,TGTGCCAGCAGAAGCAGGGTGGGGAACACCGGGGAGCTGTTTTTT,CASRSRVGNTGELFF
TRBV19,TRBD1,TRBJ1-6,-,TGTGCCAGTAGATTTGGGACAGGGCTCATTACGAGTTCACCCCTCCACTTT,CASRFGTGLITSSPLHF
TRBV2,-,TRBJ2-1,-,TGTGCCAGCAGCGCCACGGGACGGGAATACAATGAGCAGTTCTTC,CASSATGREYNEQFF
TRBV2,TRBD1,TRBJ2-4,-,TGTGCCAGCATTGGACAGGGGAACCACATTCAGTACTTC,CASIGQGNHIQYF
TRBV6-5,TRBD1,TRBJ2-7,-,TGTGCCAGCAGCCCGACAGGGGGAAAGAACGAGCAGTACTTC,CASSPTGGKNEQYF
TRBV5-4,-,TRBJ2-3,-,TGTGCCAGCAGCTTGGAAGGGGGGCGGACAGATACGCAGTATTTT,CASSLEGGRTDTQYF
TRBV18,-,TRBJ2-3,-,TGTGCCAGCTCACCTACGGGAGTCACAGATACGCAGTATTTT,CASSPTGVTDTQYF
TRBV4-3,TRBD2,TRBJ2-3,-,TGCGCCAGCAGCCAAGATCGTCCTCGCGGCGGGAGGACAGATACGCAGTATTTT,CASSQDRPRGGRTDTQYF
TRBV28,-,TRBJ1-2,few,TGTGCCAGCAGTCCCCCCGTGGGAGCATATGGCTACACCTTC,CASSPPVGAYGYTF
TRBV28,-,TRBJ1-5,-,TGTGCCAGCAGTAATATAGATCAGCCCCAGCATTTT,CASSNIDQPQHF
TRBV4-1,-,TRBJ2-5,-,TGCGCCAGCAGCCAGGATAACACCGATGTGGCCCAGTACTTC,CASSQDNTDVAQYF
TRBV29-1,-,TRBJ1-1,-,TGCAGCGTTGAGTACCCTTGGGGAGCCTCTGAAGCTTTCTTT,CSVEYPWGASEAFF
TRBV11-3,-,TRBJ2-7,-,TGTGCCAGCAGCTTAGACGGGGACGAGCAGTACTTC,CASSLDGDEQYF
TRBV4-1,-,TRBJ1-5,-,TGCGCCAGCAGCCAAGATCAAACAGGTGGCCGTGGCAATCAGCCCCAGCATTTT,CASSQDQTGGRGNQPQHF
TRBV4-3,TRBD2,TRBJ2-3,-,TGCGCCAGCAGCCAAAGACTAGCGGGAGGTACAGATACGCAGTATTTT,CASSQRLAGGTDTQYF
TRBV18,-,TRBJ2-3,-,TGTGCCAGCTCACCACAAGTGGCGCCGGCGGATACGCAGTATTTT,CASSPQVAPADTQYF
TRBV13,-,TRBJ2-7,-,TGTGCCAGCAGCCCATGGATAGCGGCCCACTACGAGCAGTACTTC,CASSPWIAAHYEQYF
TRBV6-4,-,TRBJ1-5,-,TGTGCCAGCAGTGACCCCCGCGGACACAATCAGCCCCAGCATTTT,CASSDPRGHNQPQHF
TRBV30,TRBD1,TRBJ2-7,once,TGTGCCTTTAGGACAGGGAAGGGAAGCTACGAGCAGTACTTC,CAFRTGKGSYEQYF
TRBV7-2,-,TRBJ2-7,few,TGTGCCAGCAGCCAGGGACTCTACGAGCAGTACTTC,CASSQGLYEQYF
TRBV10-2,TRBD2,TRBJ2-1,-,TGCGCCAGCATCACCCGTAGCGGGAGTAGGTACAATGAGCAGTTCTTC,CASITRSGSRYNEQFF
TRBV5-1,-,TRBJ2-1,-,TGCGCCAGCAGCTTGATGGACCGGGCCGTCAATGAGCAGTTCTTC,CASSLMDRAVNEQFF
TRBV29-1,TRBD1,TRBJ2-7,-,TGCAGCGTTGGACAGGGGGCAGGGGAGCAGTACTTC,CSVGQGAGEQYF
TRBV18,-,TRBJ1-2,-,TGTGCCAGCTCACGGGACGGATTCGCTAACTATGGCTACACCTTC,CASSRDGFANYGYTF
TRBV19,-,TRBJ1-5,-,TGTGCCAGTAGTATAGCAGGGGCCAGCAATCAGCCCCAGCATTTT,CASSIAGASNQPQHF
TRBV6-5,-,TRBJ2-1,-,TGTGCCAGCAGGGGGGTGGGGTACTCCTACAATGAGCAGTTCTTC,CASRGVGYSYNEQFF
TRBV5-4,-,TRBJ2-7,-,TGTGCCAGCAGCTTGGAACATCGGGGGCAGTACTTC,CASSLEHRGQYF
TRBV18,TRBD2,TRBJ2-7,-,TGTGCCAGCTCACCACCGTGGGGGACTAGTATATGGGAGCAGTACTTC,CASSPPWGTSIWEQYF
TRBV5-1,TRBD1,TRBJ1-1,-,TGCGCCAGCAGCGAAGGACAGGGTAGCAGGGCTGAAGCTTTCTTT,CASSEGQGSRAEAFF
TRBV5-1,-,TRBJ2-7,-,TGCGCCAGCAGCTTGACACTGGGACTCTACGAGCAGTACTTC,CASSLTLGLYEQYF
TRBV11-2,TRBD2,TRBJ2-1,-,TGTGCCAGCACAGCGGGACGCTCCTACAATGAGCAGTTCTTC,CASTAGRSYNEQFF
TRBV10-3,TRBD1,TRBJ1-2,-,TGTGCCATCAGACCAGGGGGAGCCGGCTACACCTTC,CAIRPGGAGYTF
TRBV7-2,-,TRBJ1-6,-,TGTGCCAGCCGCTTGTCATATAATTCACCCCTCCACTTT,CASRLSYNSPLHF
TRBV27,-,TRBJ2-7,-,TGTGCCAGCAGCACACGACTCCAGGGGCGGGCCTACGAGCAGTACTTC,CASSTRLQGRAYEQYF
TRBV18,TRBD2,TRBJ2-1,once,TGTGCCAGCTCATCCGCGGGGGGCTACAATGAGCAGTTCTTC,CASSSAGGYNEQFF
TRBV11-2,-,TRBJ2-2,-,TGTGCCAGCAGCTTATATGAGGCGGGGAGCGCTATCGGGGAGCTGTTTTTT,CASSLYEAGSAIGELFF
TRBV1,-,TRBJ1-2,-,TGCACCAGCAGCCAAGAAACAGAGGGCTCGGACGGCTACACCTTC,CTSSQETEGSDGYTF
TRBV10-3,TRBD1,TRBJ2-7,-,TGTGCCATCAGTGGACAGGGGGTCGCCTACGAGCAGTACTTC,CAISGQGVAYEQYF
TRBV15,TRBD1,TRBJ1-2,-,TGTGCCACCGGACAGGGGGCCTACTATGGCTACACCTTC,CATGQGAYYGYTF
TRBV19,-,TRBJ2-1,-,TGTGCCAGTAGTAGTCGTTGGGATAGCTCCTACAATGAGCAGTTCTTC,CASSSRWDSSYNEQFF
TRBV5-8,-,TRBJ1-2,-,TGTGCCAGCAGCTTCCAGGAGGAAGGGAGAGATGGCTACACCTTC,CASSFQEEGRDGYTF
TRBV6-1,-,TRBJ2-1,-,TGTGCCAGCAGTGATCAGATCCAGTCCTACAATGAGCAGTTCTTC,CASSDQIQSYNEQFF
TRBV4-2,-,TRBJ1-5,few,TGTGCCAGCAGCCAAGCTGATGGCGTCAGCAATCAGCCCCAGCATTTT,CASSQADGVSNQPQHF
TRBV2,-,TRBJ2-6,many,TGTGCCAGCAGTCGAGGACAGTCTGGGGCCAACGTCCTGACTTTC,CASSRGQSGANVLTF